This is a list of T cell receptor beta chains from one sample in a study of control samples from healthy donors and cancer patients. TCRdb keeps only in-frame clones here, not all; method: immunoSEQ multiplex PCR. The sample lists some 120,000 clones, about 93% occurring once. The sequenced sample consisted of blood. Receptors were obtained from a man between 25 and 39 years old in good health. Both conserved end residues are part of each CDR3. A D gene is named only where the DNA matches it firmly. Clone size is stated in some rows and not others, as once, few, many or a class when expanded.

d_call cdr3_length j_call clone_size v_call cdr3_nt cdr3_aa
NA 16 TRBJ2-1 NA TRBV7-8 TGTGCCAGCAGCTTAGGCCGGGGCCTGCGATACAATGAGCAGTTCTTC CASSLGRGLRYNEQFF
NA 17 TRBJ1-4 NA TRBV4-2 TGTGCCAGCAGCCAAGATTGGGATGGGGGAGCAAATGAAAAACTGTTTTTT CASSQDWDGGANEKLFF
TRBD1 16 TRBJ2-1 NA TRBV11-2 TGTGCCAGCAGCCCACAGGGGGCAGTTGGGGATGGGGAGCAGTTCTTC CASSPQGAVGDGEQFF
NA 15 TRBJ1-5 NA TRBV5-1 TGCGCCAGCAGCTTGGTTGGGGACCCTGGGCAGCCCCAGCATTTT CASSLVGDPGQPQHF
NA 13 TRBJ1-6 few TRBV14 TGTGCCAGCACGAGCAAACCGGGTTCACCCCTCCACTTT CASTSKPGSPLHF
NA 12 TRBJ2-1 NA TRBV6-2/TRBV6-3 TGTGCCAGCAGCCTCCGGGACAATGAGCAGTTCTTC CASSLRDNEQFF
TRBD1 15 TRBJ1-1 NA TRBV5-8 TGTGCCAGCAGCCGTGGGGGAGGGGGCAGGGCTGAAGCTTTCTTT CASSRGGGGRAEAFF
NA 16 TRBJ2-4 NA TRBV7-9 TGTGCCAGCAGCCCCAGGGTAGCGTCAACCAAAAACATTCAGTACTTC CASSPRVASTKNIQYF
TRBD1 18 TRBJ1-4 NA TRBV6-1 TGTGCCAGCAGTGGAATCGGACAGGGAGTCCCACTTAATGAAAAATTGTTTTTT CASSGIGQGVPLNEKLFF
NA 14 TRBJ2-6 NA TRBV7-8 TGTGCCAGCAGCTGGACGTCTGGGGCCAACGTCCTGACTTTC CASSWTSGANVLTF
NA 15 TRBJ2-1 NA TRBV2 TGTGCCAGCAGTGGGGCGGGAAGCTCCTACAATGAGCAGTTCTTC CASSGAGSSYNEQFF
NA 13 TRBJ2-5 NA TRBV5-1 TGCGCCAGCAGCGTCTCTTCTGGTGGGACCCAGTACTTC CASSVSSGGTQYF
TRBD2 14 TRBJ2-1 NA TRBV19 TGTGCCAGTAGTTGGACCCCCGGGGGGAATGAGCAGTTCTTC CASSWTPGGNEQFF
TRBD1 15 TRBJ2-5 NA TRBV5-1 TGCGCCAGCAGCTTGGCCGGCAGGGGGCAAGAGACCCAGTACTTC CASSLAGRGQETQYF
NA 14 TRBJ2-3 NA TRBV6-5 TGTGCCAGCAGTCTACAGGGCACCACAGATACGCAGTATTTT CASSLQGTTDTQYF
NA 13 TRBJ1-2 NA TRBV7-9 TGTGCCAGCAGCTTACCTAACAGGGAAGGCTACACCTTC CASSLPNREGYTF
NA 13 TRBJ1-3 NA TRBV30 TGTGCCTGGAGTGTACTGAAGGGAGCCACCATATATTTT CAWSVLKGATIYF
NA 14 TRBJ2-2 medium-sized TRBV6-4 TGTGCCAGCAGTCCCCGACAGGAGACCGGGGAGCTGTTTTTT CASSPRQETGELFF
NA 15 TRBJ1-2 NA TRBV24-1 TGTGCCACCAGTGATCTGGGTGCAGTCAACTATGGCTACACCTTC CATSDLGAVNYGYTF
NA 13 TRBJ2-5 NA TRBV4-1 TGCGCCAGCAGCCAAGCCTTGGCGGGGACCCAGTACTTC CASSQALAGTQYF
NA 11 TRBJ1-1 NA TRBV29-1 TGCAGCGCTACCAGGGTTGAGGCAGCTTTCTTT CSATRVEAAFF
NA 14 TRBJ1-5 NA TRBV19 TGTGCCAGTAGTATCTCCCAAACCGACCAGCCCCAGCATTTT CASSISQTDQPQHF
NA 16 TRBJ2-4 NA TRBV7-9 TGTGCCAGCAGCCCTGGACCCCTCCGGGCCAAAAACATTCAGTACTTC CASSPGPLRAKNIQYF
NA 12 TRBJ1-2 NA TRBV2 TGTGCCAGCAGCGAACGCCCATATGGCTACACCTTC CASSERPYGYTF
NA 18 TRBJ2-5 NA TRBV7-2 TGTGCCAGCAGCCCAGAAATTCTCAGCCTAGCGCGACAAGAGACCCAGTACTTC CASSPEILSLARQETQYF
NA 14 TRBJ2-2 NA TRBV5-1 TGCGCCAGCAGCTTGGAACACATCACCGGGGAGCTGTTTTTT CASSLEHITGELFF
TRBD1 17 TRBJ2-1 NA TRBV7-6 TGTGCCAGCTCTCTGAGGGAGGTCGGGACAGGAGGTGATGAGCAGTTCTTC CASSLREVGTGGDEQFF
TRBD1 14 TRBJ1-4 NA TRBV2 TGTGCCAGCAGTGATCCAGGGGGAGGTGAAAAACTGTTTTTT CASSDPGGGEKLFF
TRBD1 12 TRBJ1-2 once TRBV28 TGTGCCAGCAGTTCCACAGGGGGAGGCTACACCTTC CASSSTGGGYTF
NA 14 TRBJ1-1 NA TRBV19 TGTGCCAGTAGTATAAGGCCGGGGTCCACTGAAGCTTTCTTT CASSIRPGSTEAFF
TRBD1 15 TRBJ1-4 NA TRBV10-3 TGTGCCATCAGTGGGGGACAGGCAGAAGGGGAAAAACTGTTTTTT CAISGGQAEGEKLFF
NA 12 TRBJ2-2 NA TRBV29-1 TGCAGCGTTGACCCAGGGACCGGGGAGCTGTTTTTT CSVDPGTGELFF
NA 16 TRBJ1-2 NA TRBV18 TGTGCCAGCTCACCACGGTCGGATTCGGACCTCCTGGGCTACACCTTC CASSPRSDSDLLGYTF
NA 17 TRBJ2-2 NA TRBV7-3 TGTGCCAGCAGCCCCCTAACAGGAAGGGGTGAGGCCGGGGAGCTGTTTTTT CASSPLTGRGEAGELFF
NA 11 TRBJ1-1 NA TRBV29-1 TGCAGCGTCTCCGTAGGGCCTGAAGCTTTCTTT CSVSVGPEAFF
TRBD2 16 TRBJ2-5 NA TRBV4-2 TGTGCCAGCAGCCAAGTGCTGCGGGGGGCCCAAGAGACCCAGTACTTC CASSQVLRGAQETQYF
NA 13 TRBJ2-1 NA TRBV2 TGTGCCAGCAGTGAAGGCGGCGGCGGGGAGCAGTTCTTC CASSEGGGGEQFF
NA 16 TRBJ2-2 NA TRBV21-1 TGTGCCAGCAGCGGGGGAGGGACAGAGGAACACCGGGGAGCTGTTTTT CASSGGGTEEHRGAVF
TRBD2 15 TRBJ2-4 NA TRBV2 TGTGCCAGCAGTGGGACTAGCACCCGAGGGGACATTCAGTACTTC CASSGTSTRGDIQYF
NA 11 TRBJ2-1 NA TRBV15 TGTGCCACCAGCAGAGCAGCAGAGCAGTTCTTC CATSRAAEQFF
NA 14 TRBJ1-1 once TRBV27 TGTGCCAGCAGTTTTTTGGGACGGGGATCTGAAGCTTTCTTT CASSFLGRGSEAFF
NA 17 TRBJ2-3 NA TRBV9 TGTGCCAGCAGCGTAGGTTCGTGGACCGGGTCCCCAGATACGCAGTATTTT CASSVGSWTGSPDTQYF
NA 17 TRBJ2-6 few TRBV18 TGTGCCAGCTCACCACTGATCGGGCGATCCGGGGCCAACGTCCTGACTTTC CASSPLIGRSGANVLTF
NA 15 TRBJ1-2 NA TRBV6-5 TGTGCCAGCAGCCTGGGAGGGGGGAGCGGGTATGGCTACACCTTC CASSLGGGSGYGYTF
NA 12 TRBJ1-2 NA TRBV11-2 TGTGCCAGCAGCTTGGACTGGGGCGGCTACACCTTC CASSLDWGGYTF
NA 15 TRBJ2-5 NA TRBV11-2 TGTGCCAGCAGCTTATCTAGGGGGGTGAAAGAGACCCAGTACTTC CASSLSRGVKETQYF
NA 14 TRBJ1-1 NA TRBV5-8 TGTGCCAGCAGCTTGGGCCTATTCGCCATTGAAGCTTTCTTT CASSLGLFAIEAFF
NA 15 TRBJ1-5 NA TRBV2 TGTGCCAGCACCGGGGGGGCGCTTAGCAATCAGCCCCAGCATTTT CASTGGALSNQPQHF
NA 13 TRBJ1-1 few TRBV5-6 TGTGCCAGCAGCTTGAGCAGTAACACTGAAGCTTTCTTT CASSLSSNTEAFF
NA 12 TRBJ1-1 NA TRBV7-2 TGTGCCAGCAGCTTAGATCGGAGAGTAGCTTTCTTT CASSLDRRVAFF
NA 13 TRBJ1-2 NA TRBV12-3/TRBV12-4 TGTGCCAGCAGTAGGGCACATTACTATGGCTACACCTTC CASSRAHYYGYTF
TRBD1 15 TRBJ1-2 NA TRBV5-6 TGTGCCAGCAGCTCGACAGGGAGCCTTTCGGGGGGCTACACCTTC CASSSTGSLSGGYTF
TRBD2 11 TRBJ2-1 NA TRBV2 TGTGCCAGCAGCGGACTAGCGGGGGAGTTCTTC CASSGLAGEFF